This T cell receptor beta chain was captured by sequencing in a study of blood T cell repertoires in COVID-19. The CDR3 has 14 amino acids. V trimming: 4 bases; J trimming: 3 bases; junction bases outside the gene matches: 3. In germline, CDR1 is LGHDT, CDR2 YNNKEL (reference sequence). Produced via immunoSEQ multiplex PCR; TCRdb's table is partial and in-frame only. The table records hundreds of thousands of clones, 83% of them present only once. The sample taken for sequencing was peripheral blood. The chain is built from TRBV3-1 (or the pseudogene TRBV3-2) and TRBJ1-3, with 7 bases fitting TRBD1. This receptor was identified in a woman between 40 and 50 years old with active or convalescent COVID-19. The CDR3 sequence: CASSRAGGGNTIYF. The CDR3 nucleotides are TGTGCCAGCAGCCGGGCAGGGGGTGGAAACACCATATATTTT.